A selection of T cell receptor beta chains follows, all from one sample in a study of blood T cell repertoires in COVID-19. Only in-frame clones appear in the TCRdb table, and some are missing; sequencing was by immunoSEQ multiplex PCR. The repertoire includes approximately 150,000 clones, 60% to 85% of them detected once, and about 7.8% sits in the top ten. Sample: peripheral blood. These receptor sequences come from a woman in her sixties with COVID-19, enrolled during active disease. Both conserved end residues are part of each CDR3. The D gene is left open where the match is weak. Clone size, where shown, is once, few, many, or a class for clones that have expanded.

D gene: .
J gene: TRBJ2-5
V gene: TRBV12-3/TRBV12-4
clone size: .
CDR3 DNA: TGTGCCAGCAGCCGGGACAGCGGGGAGACCCAGTACTTC
CDR3 protein: CASSRDSGETQYF

D gene: TRBD1
J gene: TRBJ2-2
V gene: TRBV7-6
clone size: .
CDR3 DNA: TGTGCCAGCAGCACGCGGGGACAGGGGAACACCGGGGAGCTGTTTTTT
CDR3 protein: CASSTRGQGNTGELFF

D gene: .
J gene: TRBJ2-5
V gene: TRBV7-3
clone size: .
CDR3 DNA: TGTGCCAGCAGCTTAGACGGGAGAGGTAGAGAGACCCAGTACTTC
CDR3 protein: CASSLDGRGRETQYF

D gene: TRBD2
J gene: TRBJ2-7
V gene: TRBV7-6
clone size: .
CDR3 DNA: TGTGCCAGCAGCCCCTCATCTAGCGGGAGGGCCACCCTTAACGAGCAGTACTTC
CDR3 protein: CASSPSSSGRATLNEQYF

D gene: TRBD2
J gene: TRBJ2-3
V gene: TRBV27
clone size: .
CDR3 DNA: TGTGCCAGCAGTTTAGGCGGGAGAACGGATACGCAGTATTTT
CDR3 protein: CASSLGGRTDTQYF

D gene: .
J gene: TRBJ1-5
V gene: TRBV7-9
clone size: few
CDR3 DNA: TGTGCCAGCAGCTTACAGGGGAGCAATCAGCCCCAGCATTTT
CDR3 protein: CASSLQGSNQPQHF

D gene: TRBD2
J gene: TRBJ2-2
V gene: TRBV10-3
clone size: .
CDR3 DNA: TGTGCCATCAGCCGGTCGGGACTAGCGGGGCCGAACACCGGGGAGCTGTTTTTT
CDR3 protein: CAISRSGLAGPNTGELFF

D gene: .
J gene: TRBJ1-2
V gene: TRBV2
clone size: .
CDR3 DNA: TGTGCCAGCAGTGATCGTTCAGGGTACTATGGCTACACCTTC
CDR3 protein: CASSDRSGYYGYTF

D gene: .
J gene: TRBJ1-1
V gene: TRBV11-2
clone size: .
CDR3 DNA: TGTGCCAGCAGCGCGACGGACAGCCTACCTTGGACTGAAGCTTTCTTT
CDR3 protein: CASSATDSLPWTEAFF

D gene: .
J gene: TRBJ2-1
V gene: TRBV19
clone size: .
CDR3 DNA: TGTGCCAGTAGTATAGATCGCGGCTCGTTCTACAATGAGCAGTTCTTC
CDR3 protein: CASSIDRGSFYNEQFF

D gene: .
J gene: TRBJ2-1
V gene: TRBV6-4
clone size: few
CDR3 DNA: TGTGCCAGCAGTGACGGAGGGCGCTCCTACAATGAGCAGTTCTTC
CDR3 protein: CASSDGGRSYNEQFF

D gene: TRBD2
J gene: TRBJ2-1
V gene: TRBV11-2
clone size: .
CDR3 DNA: TGTGCCAGCAGCTTAGGGATATCTAGCGGGAGGGGGAAATACAATGAGCAGTTCTTC
CDR3 protein: CASSLGISSGRGKYNEQFF

D gene: .
J gene: TRBJ2-2
V gene: TRBV5-1
clone size: .
CDR3 DNA: TGCGCCAGCAGTTCAGGGATTGCCCCCACCGGGGAGCTGTTTTTT
CDR3 protein: CASSSGIAPTGELFF

D gene: TRBD2
J gene: TRBJ2-3
V gene: TRBV10-3
clone size: .
CDR3 DNA: TGTGCCATCACCGCGGGAGGGTTAGATACGCAGTATTTT
CDR3 protein: CAITAGGLDTQYF

D gene: TRBD2
J gene: TRBJ2-2
V gene: TRBV6-1
clone size: .
CDR3 DNA: TGTGCCAGCAGTGAAGTCGATAGCGGGAGGGGTACCGGGGAGCTGTTTTTT
CDR3 protein: CASSEVDSGRGTGELFF

D gene: TRBD2
J gene: TRBJ2-7
V gene: TRBV6-1
clone size: .
CDR3 DNA: TGTGCCAGCAGTGAACGGACTAGCGGCTCCTACGAGCAGTACTTC
CDR3 protein: CASSERTSGSYEQYF

D gene: .
J gene: TRBJ1-4
V gene: TRBV25-1
clone size: .
CDR3 DNA: TGTGCCAGCAGTGTCCCGGGGGATCGAAATGAAAAACTGTTTTTT
CDR3 protein: CASSVPGDRNEKLFF

D gene: .
J gene: TRBJ2-3
V gene: TRBV27
clone size: once
CDR3 DNA: TGTGCCAGCAGTTTACGGGGAGCCAGCACAGATACGCAGTATTTT
CDR3 protein: CASSLRGASTDTQYF

D gene: .
J gene: TRBJ2-1
V gene: TRBV5-4
clone size: once
CDR3 DNA: TGTGCCAGCAGGCCGACTAGTTTCTCGTACAATGAGCAGTTCTTC
CDR3 protein: CASRPTSFSYNEQFF

D gene: .
J gene: TRBJ2-1
V gene: TRBV28
clone size: .
CDR3 DNA: TGTGCCAGCAGTCCGGGACACCCGGGCCCAAGGGAGCAGTTCTTC
CDR3 protein: CASSPGHPGPREQFF

D gene: TRBD2
J gene: TRBJ2-5
V gene: TRBV6-2/TRBV6-3
clone size: .
CDR3 DNA: TGTGCCAGCAGTCCCCGGCGACTAGCGGTACAAGAGACCCAGTACTTC
CDR3 protein: CASSPRRLAVQETQYF

D gene: TRBD2
J gene: TRBJ2-1
V gene: TRBV2
clone size: few
CDR3 DNA: TGTGCCAGCAGTGAACCCCAAGTGTCCGGGACTAGCATATATGAGCAGTTCTTC
CDR3 protein: CASSEPQVSGTSIYEQFF

D gene: TRBD2
J gene: TRBJ2-5
V gene: TRBV20-1
clone size: .
CDR3 DNA: TGCAGTGCTAGTTTGGCTAGCGGACAAGAGACCCAGTACTTC
CDR3 protein: CSASLASGQETQYF

D gene: TRBD1
J gene: TRBJ1-2
V gene: TRBV4-1
clone size: few
CDR3 DNA: TGCGCCAGCAGCCAGGGACAGTCGGGCTACACCTTC
CDR3 protein: CASSQGQSGYTF

D gene: .
J gene: TRBJ2-1
V gene: TRBV9
clone size: .
CDR3 DNA: TGTGCCAGCAGCTCAGGATCTCACCTGGGTCTCAATGAGCAGTTCTTC
CDR3 protein: CASSSGSHLGLNEQFF

D gene: .
J gene: TRBJ2-2
V gene: TRBV7-2
clone size: .
CDR3 DNA: TGTGCCAGCAGCAGAGAGGGGGCGCGGGACGGGGAGCTGTTTTTT
CDR3 protein: CASSREGARDGELFF

D gene: .
J gene: TRBJ1-2
V gene: TRBV5-6
clone size: .
CDR3 DNA: TGTGCCAGCAGCCGTGACAGGCTGGGAGGCTACACCTTC
CDR3 protein: CASSRDRLGGYTF

D gene: TRBD1
J gene: TRBJ2-7
V gene: TRBV7-2
clone size: .
CDR3 DNA: TGTGCCAGCAGCTCTCAGGGGGCAGGGGACGAGCAGTACTTC
CDR3 protein: CASSSQGAGDEQYF

D gene: .
J gene: TRBJ1-1
V gene: TRBV7-2
clone size: .
CDR3 DNA: TGTGCCAGCAGCTCACAGACAGGACTGCAAGCTTTCTTT
CDR3 protein: CASSSQTGLQAFF

D gene: TRBD2
J gene: TRBJ2-1
V gene: TRBV6-1
clone size: once
CDR3 DNA: TGTGCCAGCAGTGAAGGCGTACTAGCGGGAGTAATCGGGGAGCAGTTCTTC
CDR3 protein: CASSEGVLAGVIGEQFF

D gene: TRBD1
J gene: TRBJ2-3
V gene: TRBV5-8
clone size: .
CDR3 DNA: TGTGCCAGCAGCTTGGTGGACAGGGTCACAGATACGCAGTATTTT
CDR3 protein: CASSLVDRVTDTQYF